The T cell receptor (beta chain) described here comes from a study of cytomegalovirus exposure and HLA in healthy donors. As for the study in general: A data release that came early held approximately 85 million unique TCRs from HLA-typed donors.

J was trimmed by 3 bases and V by 7 bases; bases with no gene match: 14. Germline-derived CDR1 and CDR2 are SGHNT and YYREEE (reference sequence). CDR3 size: 17 residues. Both 60 Vbeta primers and 13 Jbeta primers went into the PCR. Libraries were prepared by immunoSEQ multiplex PCR; TCRdb keeps only in-frame clonotypes and omits some of them. This table holds fewer than 250,000 clones, around 80% found once. Whole-study findings and limits: Immune exposure information comprised only CMV serostatus. Most TCRs appeared rarely, but some public TCRs recurred in many donors. A later analysis showed TCR association rates differing by HLA locus, peaking at DRB1 and lowest at HLA-C.

Of note for this clone: Antigen specificity is unknown. This specimen includes other DNA sequences encoding the same CDR3.

The sample consisted of PBMCs. The chain combines TRBV5-4 with TRBJ2-3; 10 bases map to TRBD2. The clonotype comes from a man younger than 35 in good health and CMV-seronegative. CDR3 DNA sequence: TGTGCCAGCGCCCCCGGATCTAGCGGGAGACCAACAGATACGCAGTATTTT. It encodes CASAPGSSGRPTDTQYF.